Here is one T cell receptor (beta chain) with its context. Per the study methods: Reference gene primer amplification gave estimated nucleated cell counts. This table comes from immunoSEQ multiplex PCR, and its TCRdb copy is limited to in-frame clones, with some not included. V, J and clone size were drawn from that table, and D and trimming were deduced from the DNA. Of some 100,000 clones in the sample, about 80% were seen once. The germline V gene encodes CDR1 SEHNR and CDR2 FQNEAQ (reference sequence). CDR3 length: 16 amino acids. V shed 5 bases and J shed 1 base, with 14 bases lying between them. This record belongs to a study of blood T cell repertoires in COVID-19. Study summary: Sites across the United States, Italy and Spain contributed samples from acute and convalescent COVID-19. Nucleic acid was either cDNA or gDNA, and it came from T cells, B-cell-depleted T cells, or PBMCs.

The chain recombines TRBV7-9 with TRBJ2-2, with no clear D. The sample comprised peripheral blood. The receptor was derived from a woman aged 70-85 years with acute or convalescent COVID-19. This chain's CDR3 is CASSPGPNRNTGELFF. In DNA form, the CDR3 reads TGTGCCAGCAGCCCTGGGCCGAACCGGAACACCGGGGAGCTGTTTTTT.